Here is one T cell receptor (beta chain) with its context. There are 16 residues in the CDR3. The use of a sample-barcoded 5' primer and a J-beta primer mix characterized a second PCR of roughly 6 to 11 cycles. Tagging of each cDNA molecule was performed by a template-switch adaptor with 12 random nucleotides. TCRdb used MiXCR to reprocess the 5' RACE reads, holding one entry per CDR3 protein. The data hold roughly 800,000 distinct CDR3 sequences, with about 62% observed a single time. These data are taken from a study of blood T cells in healthy people across ages. The V gene is TRBV21-1, the J gene TRBJ1-6. TRBV21-1 is a listed pseudogene. The TCR sequence derives from a man younger than 40 in good health. Input material: blood. CDR3 coding DNA: TGTGCCATCGGCGGTGCCGGGCCTCTCGGCGCTTCACCCCTCCACTTT. It is translated as CAIGGAGPLGASPLHF.